Shown below are 14 T cell receptor beta chains from a single sample sequenced in a study of T cell changes during pregnancy in multiple sclerosis. Clones were sequenced by immunoSEQ multiplex PCR, and TCRdb holds only the in-frame ones, with some missing. The data show over 35,000 clones, with 90% seen just once and 9% to 10% held by the top ten. Sequenced here: CD8+ T cells from peripheral blood mononuclear cells, sampled in the first trimester of pregnancy. These receptors originate from a female donor with multiple sclerosis, enrolled in a pregnancy study.

V is TRBV28 and J is TRBJ2-2; 10 positions agree with TRBD1. The V gene's germline CDR1 is MDHEN and CDR2 SYDVKM. The ends lost 4 bases at V and 6 bases at J; junction bases unmatched: 17. This CDR3 has 19 amino acids. The DNA of the CDR3 is TGTGCCAGCAGTTCACCGCGGACAGGGGGTATCGTTTTGCCCGGGGAGCTGTTTTTT. Translated: CASSSPRTGGIVLPGELFF.

This clone has a single count. The chain uses TRBV7-7 and TRBJ2-2; D may be TRBD2 (6 bases). The ends were cut back, 5 bases at V and 0 bases at J, with 13 bases in the middle. The germline gives CDR1 SSHAT, CDR2 FNYEAQ (reference sequence). The CDR3 runs to 16 residues. CDR3: CASSPDLAANTGELFF. The CDR3 DNA reads as TGTGCCAGCAGCCCCGATTTAGCGGCGAACACCGGGGAGCTGTTTTTT.

The chain recombines TRBV11-2 with TRBJ2-7; 11 bases agree with TRBD2. The J segment lost 3 bases and the V segment lost 4 bases, leaving 14 bases of the junction unmatched. Germline CDR1 reads SGHAT; CDR2 reads FQNNGV. The CDR3 runs to 18 residues. The CDR3 spells CASSSIGLAGPLRYEQYF. CDR3 sequence (DNA): TGTGCCAGCAGCTCCATTGGACTAGCGGGCCCGCTTCGCTACGAGCAGTACTTC.

V is TRBV6-4 and J is TRBJ2-7; a weak D match, TRBD2 (6 bases). This CDR3 spans 13 amino acids. CDR1 and CDR2 from the germline V gene are MRHNA and SNTAGT. Trimming shortened V by 10 bases and J by 2 bases, and 15 bases separated the two germline ends. The CDR3 region is CATSPGGTYEQYF. The CDR3 DNA is TGTGCCACCTCACCCGGGGGTACCTACGAGCAGTACTTC.

The chain has TRBV27 and TRBJ2-1; D is perhaps TRBD2 (6 bases). This CDR3 region has 14 residues. With 0 bases removed from V and 7 bases from J, the gap between germline ends came to 10 bases. Looked up from germline, CDR1 is MNHEY and CDR2 is SMNVEV (reference sequence). The CDR3 bases are TGTGCCAGCAGTTTATCAGCAGGGAGGAATGAGCAGTTCTTC. Residues: CASSLSAGRNEQFF.

V and J are TRBV6-6 and TRBJ1-5; TRBD1 aligns across 8 bases. Losses at the gene ends were 7 bases for V and 1 base for J; bases not matched to a gene: 6. CDR3 length equals 15 residues. CDR1 and CDR2 from the germline V gene are MNHNY and SVGAGI (reference sequence). The CDR3 loop is CASKMQGASNQPQHF. CDR3 sequence (DNA): TGTGCCAGCAAAATGCAGGGGGCGAGCAATCAGCCCCAGCATTTT.

This clone occurred once. The chain uses TRBV27 and TRBJ2-3; 9 bases match TRBD2. After removal of 2 bases from V and 2 bases from J, the junction contained 2 bases not matched to a gene. The CDR3 is made up of 15 amino acids. Germline V gene data show CDR1 as MNHEY and CDR2 as SMNVEV (reference sequence). The CDR3 nucleotides read TGTGCCAGCAGTTTAAGCGGGGGGCACACAGATACGCAGTATTTT. Amino acid sequence: CASSLSGGHTDTQYF.

The chain employs TRBV19 and TRBJ2-3, with a weak D call TRBD1 (5 bases). The CDR3 has 16 amino acids. The germline V gene has CDR1 LNHDA and CDR2 SQIVND (reference sequence). Trimming took off 4 bases at V and 0 bases at J, with 14 bases between the two ends. CDR3 nucleotides: TGTGCCAGTAGTAGGCTGGGGCAGAGGAGCACAGATACGCAGTATTTT. Protein product: CASSRLGQRSTDTQYF.

The chain joins TRBV14 to TRBJ1-1; D is possibly TRBD1 (6 bases). The CDR3 loop spans 16 amino acids. V was shortened by 3 bases and J by 2 bases, with 16 bases between the two germline ends. Germline V gene sequence: CDR1 SGHDN, CDR2 FVKESK. The CDR3 nucleotides read TGTGCCAGCAGCCACCTTGACAGGTCATTCAACACTGAAGCTTTCTTT. Encoded protein: CASSHLDRSFNTEAFF.

This clone was detected once. The chain joins TRBV19 to TRBJ1-2, with 9 bases that match TRBD1. This CDR3 contains 18 residues. The V gene end was trimmed by 7 bases and the J gene end by 3 bases; junction bases not matched to a gene: 18. Per germline, CDR1 LNHDA and CDR2 SQIVND (reference sequence). The CDR3 sequence: CASTPRGVRTGADYGYTF. The CDR3 DNA follows: TGTGCCAGTACTCCAAGGGGGGTCCGGACAGGGGCCGACTATGGCTACACCTTC. The full variable domain, with the rest looked up from reference TRBV19 and TRBJ1-2, is DGGITQSPKYLFRKEGQNVTLSCEQNLNHDAMYWYRQDPGQGLRLIYYSQIVNDFQKGDIAEGYSVSREKKESFPLTVTSAQKNPTAFYLCASTPRGVRTGADYGYTFGSGTRLTVV.

The V gene is TRBV15, the J gene TRBJ2-1; TRBD2 matches at 8 bases. CDR3 size: 16 residues. CDR1 and CDR2 (germline): LNHNV, YYDKDF (reference sequence). The ends lost 9 bases at V and 6 bases at J; junction bases unmatched: 16. The CDR3, as DNA: TGTGCCACTTACGAACGGGGGGGGGAATACCTCAATGAGCAGTTCTTC. It translates to CATYERGGEYLNEQFF.

The rearrangement uses TRBV13 and TRBJ2-7; 11 bases map to TRBD1. J was trimmed by 3 bases and V by 3 bases; bases with no gene match: 4. The germline V gene has CDR1 PRHDT and CDR2 FYEKMQ (reference sequence). The CDR3 is 15 residues long. The CDR3 loop is CASSFSGTGGYEQYF. CDR3 sequence (DNA): TGTGCCAGCAGCTTTTCCGGGACAGGGGGCTACGAGCAGTACTTC.

The chain carries TRBV7-9 and TRBJ1-1; 7 nucleotides agree with TRBD1. From germline, CDR1 is SEHNR and CDR2 FQNEAQ (reference sequence). V was pared by 5 bases and J by 2 bases, with 8 bases of the junction left unmatched. This CDR3 region has 15 residues. CDR3 nucleotide sequence: TGTGCCAGCAGCGACCCGGGACAGATCAACACTGAAGCTTTCTTT. It translates to CASSDPGQINTEAFF. Variable domain in full (rest from reference TRBV7-9 and TRBJ1-1): DTGVSQNPRHKITKRGQNVTFRCDPISEHNRLYWYRQTLGQGPEFLTYFQNEAQLEKSRLLSDRFSAERPKGSFSTLEIQRTEQGDSAMYLCASSDPGQINTEAFFGQGTRLTVV.

The chain links TRBV19 to TRBJ1-5; no clear D. Trimming cost V 1 base and J 0 bases, with 7 bases left between them. The CDR3 consists of 15 residues. Germline CDR1 reads LNHDA; CDR2 reads SQIVND (reference sequence). DNA of the CDR3: TGTGCCAGTAGTATAGTTTATTATAGCAATCAGCCCCAGCATTTT. It yields the protein CASSIVYYSNQPQHF.